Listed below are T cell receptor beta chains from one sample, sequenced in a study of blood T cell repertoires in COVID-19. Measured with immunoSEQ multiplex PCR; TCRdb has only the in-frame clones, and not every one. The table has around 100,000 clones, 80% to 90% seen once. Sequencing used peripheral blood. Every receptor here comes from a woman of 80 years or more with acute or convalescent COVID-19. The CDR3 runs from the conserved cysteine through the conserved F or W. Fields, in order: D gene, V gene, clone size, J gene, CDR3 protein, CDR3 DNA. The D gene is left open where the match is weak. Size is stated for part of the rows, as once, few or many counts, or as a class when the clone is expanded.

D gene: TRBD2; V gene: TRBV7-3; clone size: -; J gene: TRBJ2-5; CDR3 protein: CASSEKGGSGETQYF; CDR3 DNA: TGTGCCAGCAGCGAAAAGGGAGGGAGTGGAGAGACCCAGTACTTC
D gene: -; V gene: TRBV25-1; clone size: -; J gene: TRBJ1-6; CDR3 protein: CASSHGAGGNSPLHF; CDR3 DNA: TGTGCCAGCAGTCACGGAGCAGGCGGGAATTCACCCCTCCACTTT
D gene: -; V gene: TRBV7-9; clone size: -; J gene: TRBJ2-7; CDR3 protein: CASSLSYEQYF; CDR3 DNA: TGTGCCAGCAGTCTCTCCTACGAGCAGTACTTC
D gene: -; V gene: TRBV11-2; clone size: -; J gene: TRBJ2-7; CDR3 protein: CASSRAMTYEQYF; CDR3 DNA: TGTGCCAGCAGCCGAGCGATGACCTACGAGCAGTACTTC
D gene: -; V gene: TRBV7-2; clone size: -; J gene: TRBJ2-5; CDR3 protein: CASSPAPLSGMETQYF; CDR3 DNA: TGTGCCAGCAGCCCAGCCCCGTTGTCGGGTATGGAGACCCAGTACTTC
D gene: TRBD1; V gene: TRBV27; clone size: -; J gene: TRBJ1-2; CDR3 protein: CASSPRTGTYGYTF; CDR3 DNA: TGTGCCAGCAGTCCGAGGACAGGGACCTATGGCTACACCTTC
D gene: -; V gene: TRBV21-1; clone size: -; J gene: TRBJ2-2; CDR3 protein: CASRVAGWALNTGELFF; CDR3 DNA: TGTGCCAGCAGAGTCGCGGGGTGGGCATTAAACACCGGGGAGCTGTTTTTT
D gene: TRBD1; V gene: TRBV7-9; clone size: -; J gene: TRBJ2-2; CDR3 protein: CASRQYPGQGTGELFF; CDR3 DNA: TGTGCCAGCAGACAATACCCGGGACAGGGCACCGGGGAGCTGTTTTTT
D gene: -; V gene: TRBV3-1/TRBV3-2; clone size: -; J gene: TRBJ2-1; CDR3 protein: CASSLYSLSYNEQFF; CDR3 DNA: TGTGCCAGCAGCCTTTATTCCCTCTCCTACAATGAGCAGTTCTTC
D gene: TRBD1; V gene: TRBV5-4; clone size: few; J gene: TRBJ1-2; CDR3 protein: CASSTGQGAGDYGYTF; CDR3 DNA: TGTGCCAGCAGCACGGGACAGGGGGCCGGGGACTATGGCTACACCTTC
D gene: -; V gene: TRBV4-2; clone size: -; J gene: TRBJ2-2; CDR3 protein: CASNSRAENTGELFF; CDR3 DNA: TGTGCCAGCAACTCCCGTGCGGAGAACACCGGGGAGCTGTTTTTT
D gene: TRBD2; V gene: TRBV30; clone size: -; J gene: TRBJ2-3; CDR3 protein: CASSGGAGDTQYF; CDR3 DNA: TGTGCCAGTAGCGGGGGGGCGGGAGATACGCAGTATTTT
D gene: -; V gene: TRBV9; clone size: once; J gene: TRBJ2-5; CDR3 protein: CASSVGGIESETQYF; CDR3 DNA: TGTGCCAGCAGCGTAGGAGGAATCGAGTCAGAGACCCAGTACTTC
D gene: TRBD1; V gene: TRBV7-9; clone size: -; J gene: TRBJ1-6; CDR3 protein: CASSANTGDNSPLHF; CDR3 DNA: TGTGCCAGCAGCGCCAATACAGGGGATAATTCACCCCTCCACTTT
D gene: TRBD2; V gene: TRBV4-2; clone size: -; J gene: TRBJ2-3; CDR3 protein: CASSQDWTSGGIPTDTQYF; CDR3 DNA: TGTGCCAGCAGCCAAGATTGGACTAGCGGGGGGATACCCACAGATACGCAGTATTTT
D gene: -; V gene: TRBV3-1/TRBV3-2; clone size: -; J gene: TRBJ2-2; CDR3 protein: CASSLLQGTGELFF; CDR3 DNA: TGTGCCAGCAGCCTACTACAGGGTACCGGGGAGCTGTTTTTT
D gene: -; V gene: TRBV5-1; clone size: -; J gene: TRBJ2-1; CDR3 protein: CASSFPGRYNEQFF; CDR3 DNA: TGCGCCAGCAGCTTCCCAGGGCGGTACAATGAGCAGTTCTTC
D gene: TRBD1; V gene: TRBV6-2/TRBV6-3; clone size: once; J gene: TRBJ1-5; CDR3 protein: CASSGGGVGQPQHF; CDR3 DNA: TGTGCCAGCAGTGGAGGGGGCGTCGGTCAGCCCCAGCATTTT
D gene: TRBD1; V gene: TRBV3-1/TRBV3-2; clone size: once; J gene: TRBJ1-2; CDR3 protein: CASSQADREGYGYTF; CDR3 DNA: TGTGCCAGCAGCCAAGCGGACAGGGAGGGCTATGGCTACACCTTC
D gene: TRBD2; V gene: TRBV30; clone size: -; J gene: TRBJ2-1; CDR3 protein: CAWSVLSLAGVGNEQFF; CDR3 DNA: TGTGCCTGGAGTGTACTTTCGCTAGCGGGAGTTGGGAATGAGCAGTTCTTC
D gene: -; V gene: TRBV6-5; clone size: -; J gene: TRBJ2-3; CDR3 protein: CASSLSDTQYF; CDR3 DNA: TGTGCCAGCAGTCTATCCGATACGCAGTATTTT
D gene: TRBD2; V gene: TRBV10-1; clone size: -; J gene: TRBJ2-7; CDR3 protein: CASSGAGAEQYF; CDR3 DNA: TGCGCCAGCAGTGGAGCGGGAGCCGAGCAGTACTTC
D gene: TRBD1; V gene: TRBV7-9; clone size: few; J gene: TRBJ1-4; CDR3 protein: CASSTPGQGHEKLFF; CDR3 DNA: TGTGCCAGCAGTACCCCGGGACAGGGGCATGAAAAACTGTTTTTT
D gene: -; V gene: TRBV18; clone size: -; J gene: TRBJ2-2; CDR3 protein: CASHSTARPSGNTGELFF; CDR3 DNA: TGTGCCAGCCACTCCACTGCGCGGCCTTCGGGGAACACCGGGGAGCTGTTTTTT
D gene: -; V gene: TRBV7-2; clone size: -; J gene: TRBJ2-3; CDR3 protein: CASSLVLAADTQYF; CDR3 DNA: TGTGCCAGCAGCTTAGTACTAGCAGCAGATACGCAGTATTTT
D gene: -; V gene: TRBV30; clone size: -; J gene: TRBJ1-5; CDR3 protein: CAWTKRGGADQPQHF; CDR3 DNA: TGTGCCTGGACCAAGAGGGGGGGCGCAGATCAGCCCCAGCATTTT
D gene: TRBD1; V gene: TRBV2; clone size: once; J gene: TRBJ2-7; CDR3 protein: CASSVGTESGEQYF; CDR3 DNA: TGTGCCAGCAGTGTGGGGACAGAGTCGGGCGAGCAGTACTTC
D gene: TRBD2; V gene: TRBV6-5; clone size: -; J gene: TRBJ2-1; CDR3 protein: CASRGDSYNEQFF; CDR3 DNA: TGTGCCAGCCGGGGGGATTCCTACAATGAGCAGTTCTTC
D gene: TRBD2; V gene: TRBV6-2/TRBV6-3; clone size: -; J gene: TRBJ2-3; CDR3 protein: CASSLFGPTFSAGGRPTDTQYF; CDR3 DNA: TGTGCCAGCAGCCTATTCGGCCCAACCTTTAGCGCGGGGGGGCGACCAACAGATACGCAGTATTTT
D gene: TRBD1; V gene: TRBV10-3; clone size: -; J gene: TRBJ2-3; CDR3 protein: CAIRTGDTQYF; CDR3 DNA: TGTGCCATCAGGACAGGGGATACGCAGTATTTT
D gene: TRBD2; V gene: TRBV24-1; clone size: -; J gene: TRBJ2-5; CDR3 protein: CATKTSGETQYF; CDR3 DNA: TGTGCCACCAAGACTAGCGGAGAGACCCAGTACTTC
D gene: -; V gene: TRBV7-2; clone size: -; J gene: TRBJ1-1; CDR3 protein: CASSLGSGMNTEAFF; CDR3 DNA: TGTGCCAGCAGCTTAGGGTCAGGCATGAACACTGAAGCTTTCTTT
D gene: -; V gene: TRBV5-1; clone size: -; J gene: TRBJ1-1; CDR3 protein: CASSLDSLNTEAFF; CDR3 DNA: TGCGCCAGCAGCTTGGACAGTCTTAACACTGAAGCTTTCTTT
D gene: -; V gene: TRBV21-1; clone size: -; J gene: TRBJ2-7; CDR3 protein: CASSTRGAERSSGEQYF; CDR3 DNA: TGTGCCAGCAGCACCAGGGGCGCGGAGCGATCCTCTGGGGAGCAGTACTTC
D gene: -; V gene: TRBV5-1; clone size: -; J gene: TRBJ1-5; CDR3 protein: CASRPQGGNQPQHF; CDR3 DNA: TGCGCCAGCAGGCCACAGGGTGGAAATCAGCCCCAGCATTTT
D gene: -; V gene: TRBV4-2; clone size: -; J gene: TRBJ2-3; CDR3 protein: CASSQAPQGRGTDTQYF; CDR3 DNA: TGTGCCAGCAGCCAAGCTCCCCAGGGGAGGGGCACAGATACGCAGTATTTT
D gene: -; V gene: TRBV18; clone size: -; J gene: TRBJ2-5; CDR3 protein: CASSPRQGPETQYF; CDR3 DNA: TGTGCCAGCTCACCAAGGCAGGGCCCAGAGACCCAGTACTTC
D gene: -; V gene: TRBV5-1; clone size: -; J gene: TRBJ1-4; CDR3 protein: CASSLSGANEKLFF; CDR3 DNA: TGCGCCAGCAGCTTGTCAGGGGCTAATGAAAAACTGTTTTTT
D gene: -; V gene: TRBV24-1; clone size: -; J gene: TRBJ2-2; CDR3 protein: CATSDSGKGAIGELFF; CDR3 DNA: TGTGCCACCAGTGATTCAGGGAAAGGGGCTATCGGGGAGCTGTTTTTT
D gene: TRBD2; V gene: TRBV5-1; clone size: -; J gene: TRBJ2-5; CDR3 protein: CASSPRAGGGQETQYF; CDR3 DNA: TGCGCCAGCAGCCCCCGAGCGGGAGGCGGTCAAGAGACCCAGTACTTC
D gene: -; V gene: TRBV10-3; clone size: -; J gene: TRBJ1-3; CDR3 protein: CAISRGAGPGNTIYF; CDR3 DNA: TGTGCCATCAGCCGGGGTGCGGGCCCTGGAAACACCATATATTTT
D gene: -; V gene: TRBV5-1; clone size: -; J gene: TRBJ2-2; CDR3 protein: CASSLQGLGGELFF; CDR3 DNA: TGCGCCAGCAGCTTGCAGGGTCTCGGAGGGGAGCTGTTTTTT
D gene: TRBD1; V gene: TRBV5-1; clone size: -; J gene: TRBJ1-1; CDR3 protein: CASSPWTGRNTEAFF; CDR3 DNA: TGCGCCAGCAGCCCCTGGACAGGGAGGAACACTGAAGCTTTCTTT
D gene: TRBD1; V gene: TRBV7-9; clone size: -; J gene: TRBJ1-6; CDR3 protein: CASSPAGQGHSPLHF; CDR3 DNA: TGTGCCAGCAGCCCTGCGGGACAGGGACATTCACCCCTCCACTTT
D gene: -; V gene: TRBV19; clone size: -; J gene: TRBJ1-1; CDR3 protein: CASSRREANTEAFF; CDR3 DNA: TGTGCCAGTAGTAGAAGGGAGGCGAACACTGAAGCTTTCTTT
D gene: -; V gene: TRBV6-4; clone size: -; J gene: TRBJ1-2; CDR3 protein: CASSRESAGYGYTF; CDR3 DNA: TGTGCCAGCAGTCGCGAGAGCGCGGGCTATGGCTACACCTTC
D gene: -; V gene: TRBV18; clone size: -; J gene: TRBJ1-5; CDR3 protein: CASSPDRNQPQHF; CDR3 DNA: TGTGCCAGCTCACCCGACAGAAATCAGCCCCAGCATTTT
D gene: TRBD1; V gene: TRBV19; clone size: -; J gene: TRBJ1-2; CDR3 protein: CASSTPGQKYGYTF; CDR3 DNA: TGTGCCAGTAGCACCCCGGGACAGAAATATGGCTACACCTTC
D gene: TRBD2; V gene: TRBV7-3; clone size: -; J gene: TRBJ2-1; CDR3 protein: CASSGAGTSNEQFF; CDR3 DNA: TGTGCCAGCAGCGGAGCCGGGACTAGCAATGAGCAGTTCTTC
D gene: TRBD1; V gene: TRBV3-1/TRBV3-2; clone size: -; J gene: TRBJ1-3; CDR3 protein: CASSPQGAKRGNTIYF; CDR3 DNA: TGTGCCAGCAGCCCCCAGGGGGCAAAACGTGGAAACACCATATATTTT
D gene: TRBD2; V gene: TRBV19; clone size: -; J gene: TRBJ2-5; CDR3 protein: CASSRTSGADKTQYF; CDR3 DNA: TGTGCCAGTAGTAGGACTAGCGGGGCAGATAAGACCCAGTACTTC
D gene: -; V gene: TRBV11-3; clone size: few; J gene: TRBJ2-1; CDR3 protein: CASSLMGGQSSYNEQFF; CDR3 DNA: TGTGCCAGCAGCCTTATGGGGGGACAGTCGTCCTACAATGAGCAGTTCTTC
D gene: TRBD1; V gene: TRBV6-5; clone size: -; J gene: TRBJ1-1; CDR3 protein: CASSSQTGLNTEAFF; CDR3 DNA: TGTGCCAGCAGTTCACAGACAGGGCTGAACACTGAAGCTTTCTTT
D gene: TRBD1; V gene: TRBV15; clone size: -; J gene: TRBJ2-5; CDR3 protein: CATSRDWTGAQETQYF; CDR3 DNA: TGTGCCACCAGCAGAGATTGGACAGGGGCCCAAGAGACCCAGTACTTC
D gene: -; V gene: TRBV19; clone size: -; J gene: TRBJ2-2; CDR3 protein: CASSTYMGARTGELFF; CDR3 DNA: TGTGCCAGTAGTACGTATATGGGGGCTAGAACCGGGGAGCTGTTTTTT
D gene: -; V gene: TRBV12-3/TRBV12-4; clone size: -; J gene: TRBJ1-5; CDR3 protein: CATGFSNQPQHF; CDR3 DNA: TGTGCTACAGGGTTTAGCAATCAGCCCCAGCATTTT
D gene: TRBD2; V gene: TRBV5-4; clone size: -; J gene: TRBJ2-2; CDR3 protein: CASSPSGGAQGTGELFF; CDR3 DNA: TGTGCCAGCAGCCCTAGCGGGGGGGCCCAAGGAACCGGGGAGCTGTTTTTT
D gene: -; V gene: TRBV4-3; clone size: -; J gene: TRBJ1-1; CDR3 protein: CASRAAFF; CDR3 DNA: TGCGCCAGCAGGGCAGCTTTCTTT
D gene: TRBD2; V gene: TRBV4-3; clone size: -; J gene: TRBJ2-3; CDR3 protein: CASSQDLGGGAYTQYF; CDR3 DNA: TGCGCCAGCAGCCAAGATCTAGGCGGGGGGGCATATACGCAGTATTTT
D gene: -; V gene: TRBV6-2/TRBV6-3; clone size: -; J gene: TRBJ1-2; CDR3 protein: CASSYSIFRDNRGSYTF; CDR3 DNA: TGTGCCAGCAGTTACTCGATTTTTCGGGACAACCGAGGAAGCTACACCTTC